These T cell receptor beta chains were read from a single sample in a study of response to subunit inactivated influenza vaccine. Using its own MiXCR run on the RT-PCR reads, TCRdb lists one record per CDR3 protein. This table has about 520,000 distinct CDR3 sequences, about 7.2% appearing once. This specimen consisted of PBMCs from blood, obtained about 23 months after vaccination. The receptors come from a man between 50 and 69 years old who received an inactivated influenza vaccine. The CDR3 runs from the conserved cysteine through the conserved F or W. Fields, in order: V gene, J gene, clone size, D gene, CDR3 DNA, CDR3 protein. The D gene is left open where the match is weak. Some rows have no size entry. The others give once, few or many, or a class for an expanded clone.

V gene: TRBV5-1
J gene: TRBJ1-1
clone size: -
D gene: -
CDR3 DNA: TGCGCCAGCAGCTTGGTGGGGCAGGGGTCCGGGAACACTGAAGCTTTCTTT
CDR3 protein: CASSLVGQGSGNTEAFF

V gene: TRBV5-5
J gene: TRBJ2-1
clone size: -
D gene: TRBD2
CDR3 DNA: TGTGCCAGCAGTCGTCCTAGCGGGAGCGCCTACAATGAGCAGTTCTTC
CDR3 protein: CASSRPSGSAYNEQFF

V gene: TRBV20-1
J gene: TRBJ2-7
clone size: few
D gene: TRBD1
CDR3 DNA: TGCAGTGCCAAAGGACAGGGCGTTAACGAGCAGTACTTC
CDR3 protein: CSAKGQGVNEQYF

V gene: TRBV28
J gene: TRBJ2-5
clone size: -
D gene: -
CDR3 DNA: TGTGCCAGCAGTCTGGAGTGGGCGGAGACCCAGTACTTC
CDR3 protein: CASSLEWAETQYF

V gene: TRBV24-1
J gene: TRBJ2-1
clone size: few
D gene: -
CDR3 DNA: TGTGCCACCAGTGCCACGGAGAAGGGTTTCTCCTACAATGAGCAGTTCTTC
CDR3 protein: CATSATEKGFSYNEQFF

V gene: TRBV12-3/TRBV12-4
J gene: TRBJ2-7
clone size: many
D gene: -
CDR3 DNA: TGTGCCAGCAGTTTAGGGGGGGACATCCACGAGCAGTACTTC
CDR3 protein: CASSLGGDIHEQYF

V gene: TRBV24-1
J gene: TRBJ2-1
clone size: few
D gene: -
CDR3 DNA: TGTGCCACCAGCGGAGGCGGACAGTATGTCGTGAATGAGCAGTTCTTC
CDR3 protein: CATSGGGQYVVNEQFF

V gene: TRBV2
J gene: TRBJ2-7
clone size: -
D gene: -
CDR3 DNA: TGTGCCAGCAGTGGAACTCGCGACCCCGGAATATACGAGCAGTACTTC
CDR3 protein: CASSGTRDPGIYEQYF

V gene: TRBV5-1
J gene: TRBJ2-2
clone size: many
D gene: TRBD1
CDR3 DNA: TGCGCCAGCAGCTTGGCCGGGACAGGGTTTAATTCTGGGGAGCTGTTTTTT
CDR3 protein: CASSLAGTGFNSGELFF

V gene: TRBV4-2
J gene: TRBJ2-7
clone size: many
D gene: -
CDR3 DNA: TGTGCCAGCAGCCAGTTAGGGGGGACTAACGGGTTGGGGGAGCAGTACTTC
CDR3 protein: CASSQLGGTNGLGEQYF

V gene: TRBV4-2
J gene: TRBJ1-3
clone size: many
D gene: -
CDR3 DNA: TGTGCCAGCAGCCCTCTTGTGGACCGGAGAAACACCATATATTTT
CDR3 protein: CASSPLVDRRNTIYF

V gene: TRBV19
J gene: TRBJ2-7
clone size: many
D gene: -
CDR3 DNA: TGTGCCGTAGGGGACGAGCAGTACTTC
CDR3 protein: CAVGDEQYF

V gene: TRBV7-9
J gene: TRBJ2-1
clone size: few
D gene: TRBD1
CDR3 DNA: TGTGCCAGCAGCCATATTCAGGGACAGGGGATTTTCCATGAGCAGTTCTTC
CDR3 protein: CASSHIQGQGIFHEQFF

V gene: TRBV13
J gene: TRBJ2-6
clone size: few
D gene: -
CDR3 DNA: TGTGCCAGCAGCTTAAAAGGCGGGCCAAGCTCTGGGGCCAACGTCCTGACTTTC
CDR3 protein: CASSLKGGPSSGANVLTF

V gene: TRBV20-1
J gene: TRBJ2-2
clone size: many
D gene: -
CDR3 DNA: TGCAGTGCTAGAGGGGGCGTTGTTGCCGGGGAGCTGTTTTTT
CDR3 protein: CSARGGVVAGELFF

V gene: TRBV6-2/TRBV6-3
J gene: TRBJ2-2
clone size: -
D gene: -
CDR3 DNA: TGTGCCGGCAGTTATGTCACCGGGGAGCTGTTTTTT
CDR3 protein: CAGSYVTGELFF

V gene: TRBV20-1
J gene: TRBJ1-1
clone size: many
D gene: -
CDR3 DNA: TGCAGTGCTACCACTTTTGGCGCTGAAGCTTTCTTT
CDR3 protein: CSATTFGAEAFF

V gene: TRBV15
J gene: TRBJ2-5
clone size: many
D gene: -
CDR3 DNA: TGTGCCACCAGCAGAGTTCCCGGACTGACAGAGACCCAGTACTTC
CDR3 protein: CATSRVPGLTETQYF